The next 10 T cell receptor beta chains were all read from a single sample in a study of cytomegalovirus exposure and HLA in healthy donors. Repertoires were generated with immunoSEQ multiplex PCR, while TCRdb's copy carries only in-frame clones and drops some. Found here are about 280,000 clones, roughly 90% of them singletons; the top ten hold around 0.92%. Sequenced sample: PBMCs. The receptors originated from a woman between 18 and 29 years old in good health and CMV-seronegative.

In its sample, this clone was seen once. This sequence joins TRBV28 and TRBJ2-7, with 8 bases matching TRBD1. The junction had 6 bases not matched to a gene; V was cut back by 7 bases and J by 4 bases. The germline gives CDR1 MDHEN, CDR2 SYDVKM. This CDR3 comprises 13 residues. The CDR3 spells CASTPGGWYEQYF. The CDR3 DNA is TGTGCCAGCACCCCAGGGGGCTGGTACGAGCAGTACTTC.

The chain couples TRBV5-6 to TRBJ1-1, with 7 bases aligning to TRBD1. The CDR3 runs to 15 residues. Germline-derived CDR1 and CDR2 are SGHDT and YYEEEE. The V gene end was trimmed by 0 bases and the J gene end by 4 bases; junction bases not matched to a gene: 6. In DNA form, the CDR3 reads TGTGCCAGCAGCTTGGAACAGGGGTGGGGCACTGAAGCTTTCTTT. It encodes CASSLEQGWGTEAFF.

The CDR3 DNA sequence: TGTGCCATCCGTCAGGACGGGGGGTACCAAGAGACCCAGTACTTC. Translated, it gives CAIRQDGGYQETQYF. The V gene is TRBV10-3, the J gene TRBJ2-5; 7 bases are a match to TRBD2. In germline, CDR1 is ENHRY, CDR2 SYGVKD. CDR3 length equals 15 residues. J lost 0 bases, V lost 8 bases, and 9 bases had no gene match.

This chain links TRBV28 with TRBJ1-5; 8 bases match TRBD1. This CDR3 spans 16 amino acids. CDR1 and CDR2 (germline): MDHEN, SYDVKM. The V gene end was trimmed by 5 bases and the J gene end by 4 bases; junction bases not matched to a gene: 10. The CDR3 coding sequence is TGTGCCAGCAGTCTCTCAGGGGGCAGGGAAAATCAGCCCCAGCATTTT. It translates to CASSLSGGRENQPQHF.

V gene TRBV6-5 combines with J gene TRBJ2-5; 10 bases agree with TRBD2. The germline gives CDR1 MNHEY, CDR2 SVGAGI. Germline trimming cut 8 bases from V and 5 bases from J; bases unmatched to any gene: 5. This CDR3 contains 13 residues. The CDR3 sequence: CASQREGRETQYF. DNA of the CDR3: TGTGCCAGCCAGCGGGAGGGCCGGGAGACCCAGTACTTC.

The chain carries TRBV13 and TRBJ2-2, with a possible D match to TRBD2 (6 bases). The CDR3 is 15 residues long. CDR1 PRHDT and CDR2 FYEKMQ come from the germline V gene (reference sequence). V gave up 1 base and J gave up 5 bases, with 11 bases separating them. As DNA, the CDR3 is TGTGCCAGCAGCTTAGCTGGAGGGCGGACCGGGGAGCTGTTTTTT. Translated, it gives CASSLAGGRTGELFF.

V usage is TRBV10-2 and J usage is TRBJ1-2, with a possible D match to TRBD1 (5 bases). Trimming cost V 8 bases and J 2 bases, with 9 bases left between them. CDR3 size: 12 residues. Per the germline V gene, CDR1 is WSHSY and CDR2 is SAAADI. The CDR3 DNA is TGCGCCAGCGGGACTGACAACTATGGCTACACCTTC. Translating it yields CASGTDNYGYTF.

The chain joins TRBV7-2 to TRBJ2-7, with D hard to call. The CDR3 runs to 11 residues. The germline V and J ends were trimmed by 4 bases and 2 bases, with 3 bases remaining between them. The germline CDR1 and CDR2 sequences are SGHTA and FQGNSA. The CDR3, as DNA: TGTGCCAGCAGCTCAGCCTACGAGCAGTACTTC. Protein product: CASSSAYEQYF.

This rearrangement joins TRBV5-4 to TRBJ1-1; a possible D gene is TRBD1 (5 bases). Germline lookup yields CDR1 SGHNT and CDR2 YYREEE (reference sequence). With 5 bases removed from V and 7 bases from J, the gap between germline ends came to 9 bases. The CDR3 has 11 residues. CDR3 region: CASSKDSEAFF. The CDR3 nucleotides read TGTGCCAGCAGTAAAGACAGTGAAGCTTTCTTT.

The sample holds one count of this clone. The CDR3 DNA is TGTGCCAGCAGCTTTGTCGGCCGGGGTCCCCCCTACGAGCAGTACTTC. It translates to CASSFVGRGPPYEQYF. The genes are TRBV12-1 and TRBJ2-7; the table's D call, TRBD2, was not checked against the DNA. TRBV12-1 is a listed pseudogene. The CDR3 spans 16 residues.